A single sample is the source of the 27 T cell receptor beta chains below, sequenced in a study of cytomegalovirus exposure and HLA in healthy donors. Amplification used 60 Vbeta primers and 13 Jbeta primers. TCRdb keeps only in-frame clones here, not all; method: immunoSEQ multiplex PCR. The sample shows under 250,000 clones, 60% to 80% of them seen only once. Source material: PBMCs. These receptors were taken from a male donor in good health and CMV-seronegative.

The chain joins TRBV5-1 to TRBJ2-1, with 10 bases that match TRBD1. J was trimmed by 7 bases and V by 3 bases; bases with no gene match: 7. The CDR3 length is 15 residues. In germline, CDR1 is SGHRS, CDR2 YFSETQ. In DNA, the CDR3 is TGCGCCAGCAGCTGGGGACAGGGGATCTGGAATGAGCAGTTCTTC. It specifies CASSWGQGIWNEQFF.

The V gene is TRBV28, the J gene TRBJ1-6; D not resolved. CDR1 and CDR2 from the germline V gene are MDHEN and SYDVKM. V lost 6 bases and J 7 bases, leaving 10 bases between the germline ends. This CDR3 is 13 amino acids long. The CDR3 nucleotides are TGTGCCAGCAGGAGGCAAGAGAATTCACCCCTCCACTTT. Protein sequence: CASRRQENSPLHF.

This CDR3 is CASSHLAGVTYNEQFF. CDR3 DNA sequence: TGTGCCAGCAGCCACCTAGCGGGAGTTACCTACAATGAGCAGTTCTTC. V and J are TRBV13 and TRBJ2-1; 10 nucleotides align to TRBD2. The trim removed 5 bases at V and 2 bases at J, leaving 6 bases unmatched. CDR3 length: 16 amino acids. Germline V gene lookup returns CDR1 PRHDT and CDR2 FYEKMQ (reference sequence).

This sequence joins TRBV10-3 and TRBJ1-4, with 7 bases lining up with TRBD1. This CDR3 is 14 amino acids long. Trimming took 6 bases from V and 9 from J; bases not matched to a gene: 10. Germline CDR1 reads ENHRY; CDR2 reads SYGVKD. The CDR3 bases are TGTGCCATCAGCAGGACAGGCTTGTGGAAAAAACTGTTTTTT. Its protein is CAISRTGLWKKLFF.

On this clone itself: A read error may produce the germline difference seen at one junction end. The CDR3 loop is CATKAGPTRAEDF. CDR3 sequence (DNA): TGTGCCACTAAGGCGGGACCCACGAGGGCCGAGGACTTC. The chain carries TRBV6-5 and TRBJ2-7; a weak D match, TRBD2 (6 bases). CDR1 and CDR2 from the germline V gene are MNHEY and SVGAGI. The CDR3 covers 13 residues.

J is TRBJ2-6 and V is TRBV19; 9 nucleotides match TRBD1. This CDR3 comprises 17 residues. The junction had 8 bases not matched to a gene; V was cut back by 4 bases and J by 4 bases. Germline V gene lookup returns CDR1 LNHDA and CDR2 SQIVND (reference sequence). The CDR3 sequence: CASSRGQGPRGANVLTF. CDR3 DNA: TGTGCCAGTAGTAGAGGACAGGGGCCCCGGGGGGCCAACGTCCTGACTTTC.

The CDR3 protein is CASRPPGTGLGEQYF. CDR3 in DNA: TGTGCCAGCAGACCACCCGGGACAGGGCTCGGGGAGCAGTACTTC. The rearrangement links TRBV6-1 to TRBJ2-5, with 9 bases fitting TRBD1. V was pared by 6 bases and J by 11 bases, with 16 bases of the junction left unmatched. Germline V gene sequence: CDR1 MNHNS, CDR2 SASEGT. The CDR3 length is 15 residues.

This clone was found once. The chain is built from TRBV11-1 and TRBJ2-5, with D unresolved. Germline V gives CDR1 SGHAT, CDR2 FQDESV (reference sequence). This CDR3 contains 14 residues. Trimming removed 3 bases from V and 7 bases from J, with 15 bases in between. The CDR3 loop reads CASSLLGPLGTQYF. DNA for the CDR3: TGTGCCAGCAGCTTGCTAGGCCCCTTGGGGACCCAGTACTTC.

The chain uses TRBV6-1 and TRBJ1-2; D call uncertain. This CDR3 is 13 amino acids long. V lost 0 bases and J 4 bases, leaving 6 bases between the germline ends. In germline, CDR1 is MNHNS, CDR2 SASEGT. This chain's CDR3 is CASSEAGSYGYTF. The CDR3 DNA follows: TGTGCCAGCAGTGAAGCAGGGAGCTATGGCTACACCTTC.

V gene TRBV9 combines with J gene TRBJ1-1; unclear D gene. Trimming removed 0 bases from V and 0 bases from J, with 3 bases in between. Germline CDR1 SGDLS, CDR2 YYNGEE. The CDR3 covers 13 residues. The CDR3 DNA sequence: TGTGCCAGCAGCGTAGTCTTGAACACTGAAGCTTTCTTT. It yields the protein CASSVVLNTEAFF.

This chain uses TRBV28 with TRBJ2-6; 7 nucleotides match TRBD1. The V gene end was trimmed by 4 bases and the J gene end by 0 bases; junction bases not matched to a gene: 15. This CDR3 comprises 20 residues. Germline CDR1 reads MDHEN; CDR2 reads SYDVKM. CDR3 in amino acids: CASSYPAGTEVISGANVLTF. The CDR3 DNA reads TGTGCCAGCAGTTATCCGGCAGGGACAGAGGTCATCTCTGGGGCCAACGTCCTGACTTTC.

This sequence joins TRBV27 and TRBJ2-7; TRBD1 matches 7 bases. This CDR3 spans 14 amino acids. Germline-derived CDR1 and CDR2 are MNHEY and SMNVEV (reference sequence). The trim removed 6 bases at V and 6 bases at J, leaving 11 bases unmatched. The CDR3 coding sequence is TGTGCCAGCAGCCGGACAGGAGACCTTACCGAGCAGTACTTC. This encodes CASSRTGDLTEQYF.

CDR3 sequence reads: CASSIRTGNTGELFF. CDR3 in DNA: TGTGCCAGTAGTATCCGGACGGGAAACACCGGGGAGCTGTTTTTT. The chain has TRBV19 and TRBJ2-2, with a possible D match to TRBD2 (5 bases). V lost 3 bases and J 2 bases, leaving 10 bases between the germline ends. The CDR3 runs 15 residues. Germline V gives CDR1 LNHDA, CDR2 SQIVND (reference sequence).

This chain joins TRBV7-8 and TRBJ1-4, with D possibly matching TRBD1 (5 bases). Germline V CDR1 and CDR2: SGHVS, FQNEAQ. The V end lost 0 bases, the J end lost 8 bases, and 25 bases lay between the germline ends. CDR3 length: 19 residues. This CDR3 reads CASSLASRSGWGGNEKLFF. The DNA for the CDR3 is TGTGCCAGCAGCTTAGCCAGTCGATCGGGATGGGGGGGAAACGAAAAACTGTTTTTT.

The chain couples TRBV28 to TRBJ1-5; TRBD1 matches at 9 bases. Germline V gives CDR1 MDHEN, CDR2 SYDVKM. The CDR3 covers 17 residues. The J segment lost 1 base and the V segment lost 4 bases, leaving 8 bases of the junction unmatched. The CDR3 DNA reads TGTGCCAGCAGTTCCTCCGGGACAGGGCTCAGCAATCAGCCCCAGCATTTT. The encoded protein is CASSSSGTGLSNQPQHF.

In this sample, this clone turned up once. The genes are TRBV29-1 and TRBJ2-5; the match to TRBD2 covers 10 bases. With the DNA end fitting TRBJ2-7 better, the J assignment may be wrong. Germline CDR1 and CDR2: SQVTM and ANQGSEA. The CDR3 has 15 residues. CDR3 in DNA: TGCAGCGTGGCTAGACTAGCGGGCAACTCCTACGAGCAGTACTTC. Protein: CSVARLAGNSYEQYF.

This clone has a handful of counts. The chain joins TRBV6-5 to TRBJ1-1, with D possibly TRBD1 on 6 matching bases. Trimming cost V 3 bases and J 0 bases, with 8 bases left between them. The CDR3 is 14 amino acids. Looked up from germline, CDR1 is MNHEY and CDR2 is SVGAGI. The CDR3 here is CASSYQGLNTEAFF. The CDR3 DNA reads as TGTGCCAGCAGTTATCAGGGGCTGAACACTGAAGCTTTCTTT.

The gene calls are TRBV28 and TRBJ1-2, with D uncertain. Germline CDR1 and CDR2: MDHEN and SYDVKM. The CDR3 consists of 13 residues. V lost 5 bases to trimming and J lost 7 bases, with 14 bases between them. The CDR3 DNA is TGTGCCAGCAGTGCCGATTTTACTAGTGGCTACACCTTC. It specifies CASSADFTSGYTF.

V is TRBV19 and J is TRBJ2-3; 10 bases align to TRBD1. V lost 7 bases to trimming and J lost 6 bases; unmatched junction nucleotides: 7. The CDR3 consists of 14 residues. Looked up from germline, CDR1 is LNHDA and CDR2 is SQIVND (reference sequence). CDR3 protein: CASTRQGAVDTQYF. Here the CDR3 DNA reads TGTGCCAGTACTCGACAGGGGGCAGTGGATACGCAGTATTTT.

J is TRBJ2-5 and V is TRBV6-1, with 10 bases fitting TRBD2. The DNA matches TRBJ2-7 better at its end, which makes the J call doubtful. This CDR3 is 15 amino acids long. Germline values: CDR1 MNHNS, CDR2 SASEGT. CDR3 coding DNA: TGTGCCAGCCGCGGGGCTAGCGGGAGTTCCTACGAGCAGTACTTC. Protein: CASRGASGSSYEQYF.

The chain links TRBV9 to TRBJ2-5; no clear D gene. The DNA end is more similar to TRBJ2-7, so the J call may be wrong. This CDR3 is 13 amino acids long. The germline V gene encodes CDR1 SGDLS and CDR2 YYNGEE. DNA of the CDR3: TGTGCCAGCAGCGTCATCCCAGGCTACGAGCAGTACTTC. Protein: CASSVIPGYEQYF.

The rearrangement uses TRBV10-3 and TRBJ2-7; D possibly corresponds to TRBD2 (6 bases). CDR1 is ENHRY and CDR2 is SYGVKD in the germline V gene. The germline V and J ends were trimmed by 3 bases and 5 bases, with 14 bases remaining between them. The CDR3 totals 14 residues. CDR3 coding DNA: TGTGCCATCAGTGAAAGGTCGGGGGTCGACGAGCAGTACTTC. The encoded protein is CAISERSGVDEQYF.

This chain joins TRBV9 and TRBJ2-5; perhaps TRBD2 as D (6 bases). The CDR3 covers 14 residues. Germline values: CDR1 SGDLS, CDR2 YYNGEE. Between the trimmed V and J ends, which lost 3 bases and 4 bases, there was a span of 13 bases. DNA for the CDR3: TGTGCCAGCAGCGGGTCGGGAGCCCTAGAGACCCAGTACTTC. As protein: CASSGSGALETQYF.

This chain joins TRBV25-1 and TRBJ2-5, with TRBD2 matching 9 bases. CDR3 length equals 16 residues. The germline gives CDR1 MGHDK, CDR2 SYGVNS. Unmatched junction bases numbered 10, after V lost 6 bases and J lost 2 bases. The CDR3 is CASREGSSGIQETQYF. The CDR3 DNA reads TGTGCCAGCAGGGAGGGGTCTAGCGGGATACAAGAGACCCAGTACTTC.

Only a few counts were recorded for this clone. The rearrangement links TRBV28 to TRBJ1-5, with D possibly TRBD1 on 5 matching bases. Germline CDR1 and CDR2: MDHEN and SYDVKM. CDR3 length equals 16 residues. V was trimmed by 6 bases and J by 0 bases, leaving 15 bases between them. The CDR3 spells CASRSPRGNSNQPQHF. The DNA of the CDR3 is TGTGCCAGCAGAAGCCCTCGGGGGAATAGCAATCAGCCCCAGCATTTT.

This chain connects TRBV9 to TRBJ2-2; 7 bases map to TRBD2. Germline CDR1 reads SGDLS; CDR2 reads YYNGEE. The junction had 11 bases not matched to a gene; V was cut back by 4 bases and J by 5 bases. The CDR3 runs 16 residues. The DNA of the CDR3 is TGTGCCAGCAGCCTCGTCCGGGAGGTTAGGACCGGGGAGCTGTTTTTT. Amino acids: CASSLVREVRTGELFF.

The V gene is TRBV2, the J gene TRBJ1-1, with 8 bases lining up with TRBD1. Germline values: CDR1 SNHLY, CDR2 FYNNEI. V trimming: 3 bases; J trimming: 4 bases; junction bases outside the gene matches: 7. This CDR3 is built from 15 residues. As DNA, the CDR3 is TGTGCCAGCAGTGACTCCCAGGGGGCGAGCACTGAAGCTTTCTTT. This gives the protein CASSDSQGASTEAFF.